These 31 T cell receptor beta chains share one sample of origin, sequenced in a study of CXCR3-negative and CXCR3-positive naive CD8 T cells. Whole-study results and caveats: Against CXCR3-negative naive cells, CXCR3-positive naive cells showed more hydrophobic TRB CDR3s.

The study made its TRB cDNA libraries by 5' RACE, adding UMI labels. TCRdb reanalyzed the 5' RACE reads and collapses them to one entry per CDR3 protein, without DNA. This repertoire comprises approximately 98,000 distinct CDR3 sequences; its ten largest clones make up about 1.1%. These receptors' targets are unknown. The sequenced sample consisted of naive CXCR3+ CD8+ T cells from blood. Regarding subset: CD45RO-CCR7+CD27+CD95- naive CD8+ T cells expressing CXCR3 (TNR3+). The receptors derive from a human donor in good health. Some clones in this sample may be carry-over from other donors' samples.

The chain employs TRBV12-3 or TRBV12-4 and TRBJ2-7; TCRdb gives TRBD1 as the D gene, but with no DNA this cannot be confirmed. This CDR3 spans 13 amino acids. CDR3 in amino acids: CASSLQGPGEQYF.

V gene TRBV12-3 or TRBV12-4 combines with J gene TRBJ1-1; no DNA is available, so the TRBD1 call from TCRdb remains unchecked. The CDR3 sequence is 14 residues long. CDR3 amino acids: CASSRVLGRTEAFF.

The chain links TRBV12-3 or TRBV12-4 to TRBJ1-1; TCRdb calls TRBD1, which cannot be checked without DNA. The CDR3 consists of 14 residues. CDR3 sequence: CASSLAGVNTEAFF.

This rearrangement joins TRBV29-1 to TRBJ1-3. The CDR3 spans 12 residues. Germline loops: CDR1 SQVTM, CDR2 ANQGSEA. This CDR3 reads CSVVQPGNTIYF.

The V call is TRBV9, the J call TRBJ2-1; TCRdb lists TRBD1, though no DNA is available to test this call. This CDR3 spans 15 amino acids. Germline values: CDR1 SGDLS, CDR2 YYNGEE. The CDR3 region is CASSVEGTDNNEQFF.

The rearrangement uses TRBV29-1 and TRBJ2-1. CDR3 length: 11 residues. Germline lookup yields CDR1 SQVTM and CDR2 ANQGSEA. The CDR3 is CSVVRELEQFF.

This chain links TRBV20-1 with TRBJ2-5; TCRdb's D call, TRBD2, is unchecked because there is no DNA. Germline V gives CDR1 DFQATT, CDR2 SNEGSKA (reference sequence). This CDR3 region has 18 residues. CDR3 residues: CSARDQGSGGATQETQYF.

The genes are TRBV19 and TRBJ1-1; TCRdb designates TRBD1, a call that cannot be tested without DNA. CDR1 and CDR2 (germline): LNHDA, SQIVND (reference sequence). The CDR3 runs 12 residues. Here the CDR3 reads CASSSEGDEAFF.

This chain links TRBV12-3 or TRBV12-4 with TRBJ1-4; TCRdb indicates TRBD1, and absent DNA this call remains unverified. There are 16 residues in the CDR3. The CDR3 is CASSSTGRLGNEKLFF.

The chain has TRBV6-2 or TRBV6-3 and TRBJ2-1; TCRdb designates TRBD1, a call that cannot be tested without DNA. The CDR3 covers 17 residues. The germline CDR1 and CDR2 sequences are MNHEY and SVGEGT. The CDR3 sequence is CASSYSLGESSYNEQFF.

The V gene is TRBV7-2, the J gene TRBJ2-5; the TCRdb call, TRBD2, lacks DNA for checking. This CDR3 has 15 residues. The germline V gene has CDR1 SGHTA and CDR2 FQGNSA. CDR3 residues: CASATGGGALETQYF.

The chain carries TRBV29-1 and TRBJ2-7. Germline CDR1 and CDR2: SQVTM and ANQGSEA. The CDR3 consists of 13 residues. The CDR3 region is CSVEVGSRNEQYF.

The rearrangement uses TRBV15 and TRBJ2-5; TCRdb returns TRBD1, unconfirmable since there is no DNA. Germline values: CDR1 LNHNV, CDR2 YYDKDF (reference sequence). The CDR3 contains 16 residues. This CDR3 is CATSTIAGTGEETQYF.

V is TRBV20-1 and J is TRBJ2-2; TCRdb lists TRBD2, though no DNA is available to test this call. Germline values: CDR1 DFQATT, CDR2 SNEGSKA (reference sequence). CDR3 length: 14 residues. CDR3 in amino acids: CSVASGIYTGELFF.

The rearrangement links TRBV21-1 to TRBJ2-1. TRBV21-1 is recorded as a pseudogene. The CDR3 is made up of 17 amino acids. The CDR3 here is CASSKGVGDTSYNEQFF.

The chain uses TRBV20-1 and TRBJ2-2. The CDR3 length is 14 residues. Germline loops: CDR1 DFQATT, CDR2 SNEGSKA (reference sequence). The CDR3 reads CSASNTKNTGELFF.

The chain has TRBV19 and TRBJ1-5. The CDR3 contains 18 residues. Germline values: CDR1 LNHDA, CDR2 SQIVND (reference sequence). The chain's CDR3 is CASRVGGDGFYSNQPQHF.

The chain employs TRBV28 and TRBJ2-7; absent DNA, TCRdb's TRBD1 call cannot be checked. Germline CDR1 is MDHEN and CDR2 is SYDVKM. The length of the CDR3 is 14 residues. CDR3 amino acids: CASSLWDRGDEQYF. The variable domain in full, with the rest retrieved from reference TRBV28 and TRBJ2-7, is DVKVTQSSRYLVKRTGEKVFLECVQDMDHENMFWYRQDPGLGLRLIYFSYDVKMKEKGDIPEGYSVSREKKERFSLILESASTNQTSMYLCASSLWDRGDEQYFGPGTRLTVT.

The chain carries TRBV9 and TRBJ2-2; TCRdb selects TRBD1, and the lack of DNA leaves this call unchecked. Germline V gene lookup returns CDR1 SGDLS and CDR2 YYNGEE. This CDR3 is built from 16 residues. CDR3 amino acids: CASGHHWDRNTGELFF.

The CDR3 region is CASSQEGQGASGGHQETQYF. The V call is TRBV4-1, the J call TRBJ2-5; TCRdb gives TRBD1 as the D gene, but with no DNA this cannot be confirmed. Per the germline V gene, CDR1 is MGHRA and CDR2 is YSYEKL. The CDR3 is 20 amino acids.

The chain combines TRBV7-9 with TRBJ2-3. CDR1 and CDR2 from the germline V gene are SEHNR and FQNEAQ (reference sequence). The CDR3 spans 14 residues. CDR3 loop: CASSLAGLTDTQYF.

V and J are TRBV5-6 and TRBJ2-1; the D call from TCRdb, TRBD2, cannot be confirmed without DNA. Germline V gene data show CDR1 as SGHDT and CDR2 as YYEEEE. The length of the CDR3 is 19 residues. The CDR3 loop reads CASSLIPASGGIESHEQFF.

The rearrangement links TRBV28 to TRBJ2-4; the TCRdb D gene call, TRBD2, has no DNA to confirm it. The CDR3 loop spans 17 amino acids. CDR1 MDHEN and CDR2 SYDVKM come from the germline V gene. The CDR3 here is CASSLAGGFFGKNIQYF. The full variable domain, completed using reference TRBV28 and TRBJ2-4, is DVKVTQSSRYLVKRTGEKVFLECVQDMDHENMFWYRQDPGLGLRLIYFSYDVKMKEKGDIPEGYSVSREKKERFSLILESASTNQTSMYLCASSLAGGFFGKNIQYFGAGTRLSVL.

The chain carries TRBV7-8 and TRBJ2-1; as DNA is missing, the TRBD1 call by TCRdb cannot be tested. The germline V gene has CDR1 SGHVS and CDR2 FQNEAQ. The CDR3 is 15 amino acids. The CDR3 region is CASSEGASGGDEQFF.

The chain employs TRBV7-2 and TRBJ1-1. Germline CDR1 is SGHTA and CDR2 is FQGNSA. The CDR3 covers 11 residues. This CDR3 reads CASSLDFEAFF. Looking up the rest from reference TRBV7-2 and TRBJ1-1 gives the full variable domain: GAGVSQSPSNKVTEKGKDVELRCDPISGHTALYWYRQSLGQGLEFLIYFQGNSAPDKSGLPSDRFSAERTGGSVSTLTIQRTQQEDSAVYLCASSLDFEAFFGQGTRLTVV.

V usage is TRBV7-9 and J usage is TRBJ1-2. CDR1 and CDR2 from the germline V gene are SEHNR and FQNEAQ (reference sequence). This CDR3 has 13 residues. The CDR3 region is CASSLAFGDGYTF. Drawing the rest from reference TRBV7-9 and TRBJ1-2, the complete variable domain is DTGVSQNPRHKITKRGQNVTFRCDPISEHNRLYWYRQTLGQGPEFLTYFQNEAQLEKSRLLSDRFSAERPKGSFSTLEIQRTEQGDSAMYLCASSLAFGDGYTFGSGTRLTVV.

The chain couples TRBV6-1 to TRBJ2-7; the TCRdb D gene call, TRBD1, has no DNA to confirm it. CDR1 and CDR2 (germline): MNHNS, SASEGT. This CDR3 spans 15 amino acids. CDR3 amino acids: CASRDATGMNYEQYF.

The chain joins TRBV29-1 to TRBJ2-2. Germline V gives CDR1 SQVTM, CDR2 ANQGSEA. The CDR3 consists of 11 residues. This CDR3 is CSFTMGGELFF.

V and J are TRBV20-1 and TRBJ2-7. Germline V gene lookup returns CDR1 DFQATT and CDR2 SNEGSKA (reference sequence). CDR3 length: 14 residues. The CDR3 is CSARAHLGPYEQYF.

This chain's CDR3 is CASSKEAVGQGDVPQHF. The rearrangement uses TRBV21-1 and TRBJ1-5; the TRBD1 assignment by TCRdb is unverifiable without DNA. TRBV21-1 is flagged as a pseudogene. The CDR3 has 17 residues.

The V gene is TRBV28, the J gene TRBJ2-3. Germline V gene sequence: CDR1 MDHEN, CDR2 SYDVKM. The CDR3 length is 14 residues. The CDR3 protein is CASSLWGSTDTQYF.